This TCR beta chain stems from a study of OX40 agonist ivuxolimab in advanced cancers. Study in general: Patients were treated with intravenous ivuxolimab, dosed at 0.01 to 10 mg/kg and infused every 2 weeks.

Exclusion applied to patients with autoimmune disease history or systemic immunosuppression. The assay was immunoSEQ multiplex PCR, and TCRdb's table has in-frame clones only and misses some. Counted here are roughly 42,000 clones, just under 95% occurring once; the ten biggest clones make up roughly 15%. Broader study findings: At doses 0.1 to 3.0 mg/kg, CD4+ and CD8+ clones expanded.

Regarding this clone: The antigen remains unidentified.

CDR3 size: 12 residues. Trimming shortened V by 0 bases and J by 4 bases, and 5 bases separated the two germline ends. The germline V gene encodes CDR1 GTSNPN and CDR2 SVGIG (reference sequence). The J gene is TRBJ2-3, the V gene TRBV30; D is ambiguous. The TCR originated in an adult with an advanced solid tumor such as melanoma, head and neck, liver or kidney cancer. This material consisted of CD4+ or CD8+ T cells sorted from blood, taken in a trial of the OX40 agonist ivuxolimab. The CDR3 DNA follows: TGTGCCTGGAGTGTAAAGCCAGATACGCAGTATTTT. Encoded protein: CAWSVKPDTQYF.